The source of this T cell receptor beta chain is a study of graft-versus-host responses after intestinal transplantation. Study as a whole: Recipients had transplants, and these were multivisceral, liver-intestinal, or isolated intestinal. Each patient got anti-thymocyte globulin induction, then tacrolimus and steroids for about 3 years.

Details on this clone: Its antigen is currently unknown.

General study findings and limits: After transplant, early declines in HvG clones were associated with peak levels of circulating GvH clones.

TCRdb's table, derived via immunoSEQ multiplex PCR, lists solely in-frame clones and lacks some. The sample contains tens of thousands of clones, 80% to 90% of which appear only once. The junction had 4 bases not matched to a gene; V was cut back by 6 bases and J by 3 bases. This CDR3 contains 15 residues. Looked up from germline, CDR1 is SEHNR and CDR2 is FQNEAQ (reference sequence). The V call is TRBV7-9, the J call TRBJ2-7, with 14 bases aligning to TRBD2. The TCR originated in a human donor who received an intestinal transplant. The source was unstimulated CD8+ T cells sorted from spleen or lymph node cells, collected before intestinal transplant. The chain's CDR3 is CASSRLAGGRYEQYF. The CDR3 nucleotides are TGTGCCAGCAGTCGACTAGCGGGAGGGCGCTACGAGCAGTACTTC.